Following are 23 T cell receptor beta chains from one sample sequenced in a study of OX40 agonist ivuxolimab in advanced cancers. Repertoires were generated with immunoSEQ multiplex PCR, while TCRdb's copy carries only in-frame clones and drops some. The sample includes tens of thousands of clones, more than 80% of them seen just once. This sample comprised CD4+ or CD8+ T cells sorted from blood, obtained in a trial of the OX40 agonist ivuxolimab. The receptor source for this set is an adult with an advanced solid tumor such as melanoma, head and neck, liver or kidney cancer.

V is TRBV7-2 and J is TRBJ2-7; D is unclear. V lost 3 bases and J lost 0, with 15 bases in between. Germline V gives CDR1 SGHTA, CDR2 FQGNSA. This CDR3 is built from 16 residues. CDR3 sequence: CASSFHPTLSSYEQYF. The CDR3 DNA reads as TGTGCCAGCAGCTTCCATCCGACCCTGAGCTCCTACGAGCAGTACTTC.

The chain uses TRBV19 and TRBJ1-2; D gene unclear. The CDR3 loop spans 14 amino acids. V was trimmed by 4 bases and J by 8 bases, leaving 17 bases between them. Germline CDR1 reads LNHDA; CDR2 reads SQIVND (reference sequence). This chain's CDR3 is CASSRPLAGKGYTF. In DNA form, the CDR3 reads TGTGCCAGTAGTAGGCCCCTCGCCGGGAAGGGCTACACCTTC. Variable domain in full (rest from reference TRBV19 and TRBJ1-2): DGGITQSPKYLFRKEGQNVTLSCEQNLNHDAMYWYRQDPGQGLRLIYYSQIVNDFQKGDIAEGYSVSREKKESFPLTVTSAQKNPTAFYLCASSRPLAGKGYTFGSGTRLTVV.

The chain uses TRBV9 and TRBJ2-2, with 9 nucleotides matching TRBD1. This CDR3 region has 14 residues. The trim removed 8 bases at V and 4 bases at J, leaving 6 bases unmatched. Germline V gives CDR1 SGDLS, CDR2 YYNGEE. The CDR3 spells CASAGTGPTGELFF. DNA of the CDR3: TGTGCCAGTGCCGGGACAGGGCCCACCGGGGAGCTGTTTTTT.

With respect to this clone: Other DNA sequences in the sample encode the same CDR3. The V gene is TRBV18, the J gene TRBJ1-3; D unclear. The CDR3 totals 12 residues. Trimming shortened V by 1 base and J by 8 bases, and 6 bases separated the two germline ends. Germline assignment: CDR1 KGHSH and CDR2 LQKENI. The DNA for the CDR3 is TGTGCCAGCTCACCACAGGGAGACACCATATATTTT. Translating gives CASSPQGDTIYF. The whole variable domain, remainder taken from reference TRBV18 and TRBJ1-3, is NAGVMQNPRHLVRRRGQEARLRCSPMKGHSHVYWYRQLPEEGLKFMVYLQKENIIDESGMPKERFSAEFPKEGPSILRIQQVVRGDSAAYFCASSPQGDTIYFGEGSWLTVV.

The chain employs TRBV7-2 and TRBJ2-3; 9 positions agree with TRBD2. Germline V lookup: CDR1 SGHTA, CDR2 FQGNSA. The CDR3 spans 17 residues. J was trimmed by 4 bases and V by 2 bases; bases with no gene match: 10. Written as DNA, the CDR3 is TGTGCCAGCAGCTTACGAGGGTCTAGCGGGATTGCAGATACGCAGTATTTT. Its translation: CASSLRGSSGIADTQYF.

The gene calls are TRBV7-2 and TRBJ1-1; TRBD1 is a possible D gene (6 bases). This CDR3 spans 14 amino acids. V gave up 3 bases and J gave up 4 bases, with 12 bases separating them. The V gene's germline CDR1 is SGHTA and CDR2 FQGNSA. CDR3 sequence: CASSLQTGFTEAFF. CDR3 in DNA: TGTGCCAGCAGCTTGCAGACAGGTTTCACTGAAGCTTTCTTT.

This sequence joins TRBV7-2 and TRBJ1-4; tentatively, D is TRBD1 (6 bases). Germline V CDR1 and CDR2: SGHTA, FQGNSA. The CDR3 spans 15 residues. Between the trimmed V and J ends, which lost 4 bases and 0 bases, there was a span of 9 bases. CDR3 sequence reads: CASSSDSATNEKLFF. CDR3 in DNA: TGTGCCAGCAGCTCGGACAGCGCAACTAATGAAAAACTGTTTTTT.

This rearrangement joins TRBV28 to TRBJ2-4; no clear D. The V gene's germline CDR1 is MDHEN and CDR2 SYDVKM. Trimming removed 1 base from V and 6 bases from J, with 10 bases in between. CDR3 size: 14 residues. As DNA, the CDR3 is TGTGCCAGCAGTTTATCGGAGAGAGGAAACATTCAGTACTTC. This codes for CASSLSERGNIQYF.

V usage is TRBV28 and J usage is TRBJ1-6; the match to TRBD1 covers 9 bases. Germline V gene data show CDR1 as MDHEN and CDR2 as SYDVKM. This CDR3 has 14 residues. V gave up 4 bases and J gave up 9 bases; unmatched junction bases: 4. CDR3 region: CASSWTGVGSPLHF. DNA for the CDR3: TGTGCCAGCAGTTGGACAGGGGTGGGTTCACCCCTCCACTTT.

The chain joins TRBV9 to TRBJ2-3; 12 bases line up with TRBD2. The CDR3 is made up of 18 amino acids. V shed 4 bases and J 2 bases; nucleotides not matched to a gene: 11. The germline CDR1 and CDR2 sequences are SGDLS and YYNGEE. The CDR3 DNA is TGTGCCAGCAGCCCTTTTTCTAGCGGGAGGGGGGACACAGATACGCAGTATTTT. Its protein product is CASSPFSSGRGDTDTQYF. The full variable domain, completed using reference TRBV9 and TRBJ2-3, is DSGVTQTPKHLITATGQRVTLRCSPRSGDLSVYWYQQSLDQGLQFLIQYYNGEERAKGNILERFSAQQFPDLHSELNLSSLELGDSALYFCASSPFSSGRGDTDTQYFGPGTRLTVL.

The chain employs TRBV11-2 and TRBJ1-2; TRBD1 is a possible D gene (5 bases). This CDR3 spans 14 amino acids. V lost 3 bases and J 6 bases, leaving 14 bases between the germline ends. Germline assignment: CDR1 SGHAT and CDR2 FQNNGV. CDR3 bases: TGTGCCAGCAGCTTGTGGGACCCGAGGAATGGCTACACCTTC. Its translation is CASSLWDPRNGYTF. Filled out from reference TRBV11-2 and TRBJ1-2, the complete variable domain reads EAGVAQSPRYKIIEKRQSVAFWCNPISGHATLYWYQQILGQGPKLLIQFQNNGVVDDSQLPKDRFSAERLKGVDSTLKIQPAKLEDSAVYLCASSLWDPRNGYTFGSGTRLTVV.

The chain carries TRBV7-3 and TRBJ2-3; TRBD2 aligns across 9 bases. Trimming removed 3 bases from V and 4 bases from J; junction bases left unmatched: 11. The CDR3 covers 17 residues. CDR1 and CDR2 from the germline V gene are SGHTA and FQGTGA. CDR3 loop: CASSFTGSGSGSDTQYF. The CDR3 nucleotides are TGTGCCAGCAGCTTTACTGGTAGCGGGAGTGGGTCAGATACGCAGTATTTT.

The chain links TRBV29-1 to TRBJ2-5; D unclear. Between the trimmed V and J ends, which lost 4 bases and 4 bases, there was a span of 7 bases. CDR1 is SQVTM, CDR2 ANQGSEA, per germline. This CDR3 spans 11 amino acids. The CDR3 DNA is TGCAGCGTTGGACAAGCAGAGACCCAGTACTTC. Its translation is CSVGQAETQYF.

The chain carries TRBV20-1 and TRBJ1-2; D unresolved. CDR3 length: 11 residues. From germline, CDR1 is DFQATT and CDR2 SNEGSKA (reference sequence). Trimming pared 6 bases from V and 2 bases from J, leaving 7 bases between. The CDR3 reads CSAPDNYGYTF. The CDR3, as DNA: TGCAGTGCCCCCGACAACTATGGCTACACCTTC.

This clone occurred once. The chain carries TRBV7-2 and TRBJ2-7, with a weak D call TRBD2 (6 bases). This CDR3 has 13 amino acids. The germline V gene encodes CDR1 SGHTA and CDR2 FQGNSA. The V end was cut by 1 base, the J end by 3 bases, with 7 bases between. CDR3 residues: CASSLGRVYEQYF. CDR3 nucleotides: TGTGCCAGCAGCTTAGGGAGGGTCTACGAGCAGTACTTC.

This clone was found once. The chain carries TRBV11-2 and TRBJ2-5; D is unresolved. The CDR3 runs to 12 residues. Germline CDR1 is SGHAT and CDR2 is FQNNGV. V lost 3 bases to trimming and J lost 5 bases, with 7 bases between them. In DNA form, the CDR3 reads TGTGCCAGCAGCTTTAGTTTCGAGACCCAGTACTTC. Its translation: CASSFSFETQYF.

The rearrangement joins TRBV7-9 to TRBJ1-1; D ambiguous. Trimming removed 5 bases from V and 0 bases from J, with 7 bases in between. CDR3 length: 13 amino acids. Germline V CDR1 and CDR2: SEHNR, FQNEAQ (reference sequence). CDR3 residues: CASSPRLNTEAFF. The CDR3 DNA reads TGTGCCAGCAGCCCGAGGTTGAACACTGAAGCTTTCTTT. The whole variable domain, remainder taken from reference TRBV7-9 and TRBJ1-1, is DTGVSQNPRHKITKRGQNVTFRCDPISEHNRLYWYRQTLGQGPEFLTYFQNEAQLEKSRLLSDRFSAERPKGSFSTLEIQRTEQGDSAMYLCASSPRLNTEAFFGQGTRLTVV.

The chain couples TRBV18 to TRBJ2-2, with 8 bases that match TRBD1. CDR1 and CDR2 (germline): KGHSH, LQKENI. Trimming removed 5 bases from V and 0 bases from J; junction bases left unmatched: 5. CDR3 length: 16 amino acids. This chain's CDR3 is CASSGGQATNTGELFF. CDR3 in DNA: TGTGCCAGCTCAGGGGGACAGGCCACGAACACCGGGGAGCTGTTTTTT.

This chain joins TRBV19 and TRBJ2-2; D possibly corresponds to TRBD2 (5 bases). CDR1 LNHDA and CDR2 SQIVND come from the germline V gene (reference sequence). This CDR3 has 15 amino acids. V lost 7 bases to trimming and J lost 6 bases, with 18 bases between them. This chain's CDR3 is CASTSRGVAAGELFF. In nucleotides, the CDR3 is TGTGCCAGTACCTCTCGGGGTGTGGCGGCCGGGGAGCTGTTTTTT.

The V call is TRBV6-6, the J call TRBJ1-5; 8 nucleotides align to TRBD1. The germline CDR1 and CDR2 sequences are MNHNY and SVGAGI (reference sequence). This CDR3 is 16 amino acids long. With V trimmed by 5 bases and J by 2 bases, 8 bases remained unmatched. The CDR3 DNA reads TGTGCCAGCAGTCGACAGGGGTCGGCGGGCAATCAGCCCCAGCATTTT. Encoded protein: CASSRQGSAGNQPQHF.

This clone was picked up one time. The chain joins TRBV18 to TRBJ2-2; TRBD2 agrees at 12 bases. The germline V gene has CDR1 KGHSH and CDR2 LQKENI. The ends lost 3 bases at V and 5 bases at J; junction bases unmatched: 10. This CDR3 is 18 amino acids long. As DNA, the CDR3 is TGTGCCAGCTCACCCGGACTAGCGGGGTATCAAGGGACCGGGGAGCTGTTTTTT. Its translation: CASSPGLAGYQGTGELFF.

This clone was seen a single time. The rearrangement links TRBV9 to TRBJ2-5, with a weak D call TRBD2 (6 bases). The germline V gene encodes CDR1 SGDLS and CDR2 YYNGEE. Trimming left V 1 base short and J 5 bases short, with 15 bases between. CDR3 length: 15 amino acids. The CDR3: CASSVSGDGRETQYF. In DNA form, the CDR3 reads TGTGCCAGCAGCGTATCGGGAGACGGTCGGGAGACCCAGTACTTC.

The J gene is TRBJ1-6, the V gene TRBV2; a possible D gene is TRBD1 (5 bases). CDR1 and CDR2 (germline): SNHLY, FYNNEI. This CDR3 is 13 amino acids long. V was pared by 6 bases and J by 10 bases, with 13 bases between. The CDR3 DNA sequence: TGTGCCAGCAGGCCACCGGGACCCTCACCCCTCCACTTT. Amino acid sequence: CASRPPGPSPLHF. Full variable domain (outside the CDR3, taken from reference TRBV2 and TRBJ1-6): EPEVTQTPSHQVTQMGQEVILRCVPISNHLYFYWYRQILGQKVEFLVSFYNNEISEKSEIFDDQFSVERPDGSNFTLKIRSTKLEDSAMYFCASRPPGPSPLHFGNGTRLTVT.